The 21 T cell receptor beta chains given below trace back to one sample, sequenced in a study of neurological immune-mediated disorders. TCRdb redid the calling of the 5' RACE reads with MiXCR, one entry per CDR3 protein. The data hold 30,000 or so distinct CDR3 sequences, with over 3.5% observed a single time. Sequencing was done on a sample of CD4+ T cells from blood. The receptors come from a middle-aged woman in good health.

This clonotype has at least ten counts. A junction end diverges from the germline sequence, so it may reflect a read error. The chain links TRBV6-4 to TRBJ1-4; D perhaps matches TRBD1 (5 bases). This CDR3 region has 12 residues. Germline lookup yields CDR1 MRHNA and CDR2 SNTAGT. The CDR3 bases are TGTGCCCAACCCCGGACTGGGGCCCGCTGGGATTTT. Amino acids: CAQPRTGARWDF.

The table lists this clonotype with many counts. V gene TRBV6-1 combines with J gene TRBJ1-5; possible D gene TRBD1, 6 bases. Deletions cut 3 bases from V and 5 bases from J, with 8 bases between. In germline, CDR1 is MNHNS, CDR2 SASEGT. This CDR3 is 13 amino acids long. CDR3 DNA sequence: TGTGCCAGCAGTGATAAGGGGGATCAGCCCCAGCATTTT. Its translation: CASSDKGDQPQHF.

This clonotype was recorded at least ten times. The V and J genes are TRBV5-1 and TRBJ2-3, with 9 nucleotides matching TRBD1. Trimming removed 5 bases from V and 4 bases from J; junction bases left unmatched: 5. Germline V CDR1 and CDR2: SGHRS, YFSETQ. This CDR3 contains 14 residues. The CDR3 DNA reads as TGCGCCAGCAGGAGGGACAGGGACGCAGATACGCAGTATTTT. Protein sequence: CASRRDRDADTQYF.

At least ten counts were recorded for this clonotype. This chain connects TRBV25-1 to TRBJ1-1, with a possible D match to TRBD1 (5 bases). The CDR3 consists of 13 residues. Trimming stripped 6 bases from V and 1 base from J, with 9 bases between. CDR1 is MGHDK, CDR2 SYGVNS, per germline. CDR3 sequence (DNA): TGTGCCAGCAGAAAAACAGGGAACACTGAAGCTTTCTTT. Residues: CASRKTGNTEAFF.

This clonotype was recorded many times. This chain links TRBV6-1 with TRBJ1-1; TRBD1 matches at 7 bases. CDR3 length equals 13 residues. Germline CDR1 reads MNHNS; CDR2 reads SASEGT. V lost 6 bases to trimming and J lost 7 bases; unmatched junction nucleotides: 8. This CDR3 is CASSEQGSGEAFF. DNA of the CDR3: TGTGCCAGCAGCGAACAGGGGTCAGGTGAAGCTTTCTTT.

The table lists this clonotype with many counts. This chain uses TRBV6-5 with TRBJ2-1; the D is unclear. Deletions cut 5 bases from V and 0 bases from J, with 11 bases between. Germline V gene data show CDR1 as MNHEY and CDR2 as SVGAGI. There are 15 residues in the CDR3. The CDR3 sequence is CASSPSGLSYNEQFF. In DNA, the CDR3 is TGTGCCAGCAGTCCCTCGGGCCTCTCCTACAATGAGCAGTTCTTC.

In its sample, this clonotype was seen many times. The chain uses TRBV5-1 and TRBJ1-1; 9 bases line up with TRBD1. The trim removed 6 bases at V and 4 bases at J, leaving 10 bases unmatched. The CDR3 totals 15 residues. Per germline, CDR1 SGHRS and CDR2 YFSETQ. CDR3 nucleotide sequence: TGCGCCAGCACCCCACAGGGGGCGCGGGGCACTGAAGCTTTCTTT. This sequence encodes CASTPQGARGTEAFF.

This clonotype was picked up many times. The genes are TRBV5-1 and TRBJ2-1; 10 positions agree with TRBD2. The CDR3 contains 18 residues. Germline CDR1 reads SGHRS; CDR2 reads YFSETQ. Losses at the gene ends were 5 bases for V and 6 bases for J; bases not matched to a gene: 17. CDR3 protein: CASRIRGGLAGDSNEQFF. The DNA of the CDR3 is TGCGCCAGCAGAATCAGGGGAGGCCTAGCGGGAGACTCCAATGAGCAGTTCTTC.

This clonotype was seen repeatedly, ten times or more. V usage is TRBV28 and J usage is TRBJ2-2; 12 bases map to TRBD2. CDR1 is MDHEN and CDR2 is SYDVKM in the germline V gene. V shed 5 bases and J 7 bases; nucleotides not matched to a gene: 5. This CDR3 region has 15 residues. The CDR3 bases are TGTGCCAGCAGTCCCTCTAGCGGGAGGGACGGGGAGCTGTTTTTT. Translation gives CASSPSSGRDGELFF.

This clonotype was detected ten times or more. The chain recombines TRBV20-1 with TRBJ1-2; 7 bases agree with TRBD1. The CDR3 is 14 residues long. Germline CDR1 DFQATT, CDR2 SNEGSKA (reference sequence). J gave up 0 bases and V 1 base, and 2 bases lay outside the gene matches. CDR3 DNA: TGCAGTGCTAGAGTTGGACAGGCTAACTATGGCTACACCTTC. It yields the protein CSARVGQANYGYTF.

This clonotype was counted a few times. V usage is TRBV12-2 and J usage is TRBJ1-5; TRBD1, the D gene given by the table, was not confirmed from the DNA. TRBV12-2 is tagged as a pseudogene. The CDR3 is 19 amino acids. CDR3 protein: CASRSKKIRTVPSNQPQHF. As DNA, the CDR3 is TGTGCAAGTCGCTCCAAGAAAATAAGGACAGTCCCTAGCAATCAGCCCCAGCATTTT.

The chain combines TRBV7-9 with TRBJ2-5; D is uncertain. Germline-derived CDR1 and CDR2 are SEHNR and FQNEAQ (reference sequence). The V end lost 3 bases, the J end lost 0 bases, and 14 bases lay between the germline ends. This CDR3 comprises 16 residues. The CDR3 sequence is CASSLGRRQYQETQYF. The CDR3, as DNA: TGTGCCAGCAGCTTGGGAAGGCGGCAGTACCAAGAGACCCAGTACTTC.

This clonotype has a count of ten or more. The chain is built from TRBV5-1 and TRBJ2-1; 9 bases are a match to TRBD1. Trimming took 3 bases from V and 9 from J; bases not matched to a gene: 10. CDR1 and CDR2 (germline): SGHRS, YFSETQ. This CDR3 has 15 amino acids. The CDR3 DNA sequence: TGCGCCAGCAGCTCCATGGGACAGGGTTTGACTGAGCAGTTCTTC. Its translation is CASSSMGQGLTEQFF.

This clonotype was observed at least ten times. The gene calls are TRBV5-1 and TRBJ1-6; D might be TRBD1 (5 bases). CDR1 and CDR2 from the germline V gene are SGHRS and YFSETQ. The V end was cut by 3 bases, the J end by 5 bases, with 18 bases between. This CDR3 is 17 amino acids long. The CDR3 DNA reads TGCGCCAGCAGCTCAACATCCGGGACGCCTAATAATTCACCCCTCCACTTT. It specifies CASSSTSGTPNNSPLHF.

This clonotype was detected ten times or more. The chain uses TRBV6-5 and TRBJ1-3, with a weak D call TRBD1 (5 bases). The CDR3 contains 15 residues. V dropped 2 bases and J dropped 4 bases, with 12 bases sitting between them. Germline-derived CDR1 and CDR2 are MNHEY and SVGAGI. CDR3: CASSYGGGRGNTIYF. The CDR3 DNA sequence: TGTGCCAGCAGTTACGGGGGAGGGAGAGGAAACACCATATATTTT.

This clonotype was recorded many times. The chain has TRBV20-1 and TRBJ1-5, with 10 positions matching TRBD1. Trimming cost V 6 bases and J 0 bases; bases outside gene matches: 11. This CDR3 has 17 amino acids. Germline assignment: CDR1 DFQATT and CDR2 SNEGSKA (reference sequence). The CDR3 region has the DNA TGCAGTGCCCCGGGACAGGGGTTTACCGATAGCAATCAGCCCCAGCATTTT. Translated: CSAPGQGFTDSNQPQHF.

This clonotype was seen at least ten times. This rearrangement joins TRBV29-1 to TRBJ1-2, with D tentatively TRBD1 (5 bases). The CDR3 length is 14 residues. From germline, CDR1 is SQVTM and CDR2 ANQGSEA. Trimming pared 1 base from V and 5 bases from J, leaving 14 bases between. The CDR3 nucleotides read TGCAGCGTTGAAGTAAACCGGGGGGGGTATGGCTACACCTTC. Its translation: CSVEVNRGGYGYTF.

In its sample, this clonotype was seen many times. V usage is TRBV20-1 and J usage is TRBJ1-3; possible D gene TRBD1, 5 bases. V was trimmed by 7 bases and J by 11 bases, leaving 24 bases between them. Germline lookup yields CDR1 DFQATT and CDR2 SNEGSKA (reference sequence). This CDR3 has 14 amino acids. CDR3: CSGIPHGTQQAIYF. The CDR3 coding sequence is TGCAGTGGGATTCCCCACGGGACTCAACAAGCCATATATTTT.

This clonotype was detected many times. This chain connects TRBV5-1 to TRBJ1-1; 11 positions match TRBD1. This CDR3 has 15 residues. The J segment lost 5 bases and the V segment lost 3 bases, leaving 6 bases of the junction unmatched. In germline, CDR1 is SGHRS, CDR2 YFSETQ. CDR3 region: CASSWTGGEVTEAFF. The CDR3 DNA is TGCGCCAGCAGCTGGACAGGGGGCGAAGTAACTGAAGCTTTCTTT. Drawing the rest from reference TRBV5-1 and TRBJ1-1, the complete variable domain is KAGVTQTPRYLIKTRGQQVTLSCSPISGHRSVSWYQQTPGQGLQFLFEYFSETQRNKGNFPGRFSGRQFSNSRSEMNVSTLELGDSALYLCASSWTGGEVTEAFFGQGTRLTVV.

This clonotype was detected many times. This chain links TRBV6-5 with TRBJ1-2; TRBD1 aligns across 8 bases. V lost 0 bases, J lost 3 bases, and 3 bases stayed unmatched. CDR3 size: 15 residues. Per germline, CDR1 MNHEY and CDR2 SVGAGI. CDR3 sequence: CASSYSKDRDYGYTF. The DNA for the CDR3 is TGTGCCAGCAGTTACTCGAAGGACAGGGACTATGGCTACACCTTC.

This clonotype appeared many times. The DNA for the CDR3 is TGTGCCAGCAGTTTGGGGGCCATGAACACTGAAGCTTTCTTT. This encodes CASSLGAMNTEAFF. The chain combines TRBV12-3 or TRBV12-4 with TRBJ1-1; D is possibly TRBD1 (6 bases). Trimming cost V 3 bases and J 0 bases, with 8 bases left between them. The CDR3 is 14 residues long.